This T cell receptor beta chain was sequenced for a study of blood T cells in healthy people across ages. This clonotype was counted between two and nine times. With a J-beta primer mix and a sample-barcoded 5' primer, a second PCR ran about 7 to 12 cycles. One entry per CDR3 protein, called by TCRdb with MiXCR from the 5' RACE reads. The data hold 550,000 to 700,000 distinct CDR3 sequences, with approximately 30% observed a single time. Each donor had around 11 milliliters of peripheral blood drawn. Per sample, extraction of total RNA gave at least 5.5 micrograms in every case. Specimen: blood. The origin of this receptor is a woman between 65 and 79 years old in good health.

This CDR3 is CASSQGLISGNTIYF. The CDR3 DNA reads as TGCGCCAGCAGCCAAGGCCTGATCTCTGGAAACACCATATATTTT. J is TRBJ1-3 and V is TRBV4-3, with D unresolved. Between the trimmed V and J ends, which lost 1 base and 0 bases, there was a span of 7 bases. CDR3 length: 15 amino acids. Looked up from germline, CDR1 is LGHNA and CDR2 is YSLEER.